This note documents a single T cell receptor beta chain sequence. This clone's antigen is unknown. No quality values exist for individual bases; no much larger clone is one base distant. This sample is part of a study of PD-1 blockade in classical Hodgkin lymphoma (dated by TCRdb to about 2020). As for the study more broadly: Nivolumab dosing was 3 mg/kg intravenously every 2 weeks, continuing until either disease progression or unacceptable toxicity. The study used TCR beta sequencing and CyTOF to define a peripheral blood immune signature of response to PD-1 blockade in classical Hodgkin lymphoma.

The research as a whole found: The study covered only a single clinical trial cohort, and the causes of the repertoire differences, possibly disease activity or prior therapy, were still not defined. CD4+ but not CD8+ TCR diversity rose significantly by C4D1 (p=0.0027 vs p=0.16), most apparent in complete responders (p=0.02). Trial patients achieving complete response had baseline diversity similar to newly diagnosed patients, whereas partial responders and progressors had significantly lower diversity. Patients starting nivolumab less than 1 year after ASCT had lower diversity and were excluded from later analyses to avoid confounding by immune reconstitution. Newly diagnosed patients were reported to have lower baseline TCR diversity than healthy donors, and relapsed/refractory patients were reported to have lower baseline TCR diversity still.

Genomic DNA was extracted with the Qiagen DNeasy kit from unsorted PBMCs and from negatively selected CD4+ and CD8+ fractions. TCR beta CDR3 regions were subjected to amplification by immunoSEQ multiplex PCR with primers that anneal to V and J segments. Amplification bias was minimized using a synthetic immune receptor repertoire, and residual bias was removed computationally after sequencing. Per the authors' processing: Custom Python scripts were used to quantify repertoire diversity as the Shannon entropy index. The unsorted, CD4+ and CD8+ repertoires were each analyzed separately, with the exception of combined analyses, where CD4+ and CD8+ sequences were merged in silico. A clone was considered expanded if an increase in frequency of at least 2-fold after treatment relative to C1D1 was found, and a pseudocount of 0.5 was applied to clones undetected at baseline. Clones with 0 or 1 copy at C1D1 were classified as singleton clones, and clones with 2 or more copies were classified as non-singleton clones. Clones expanded in unsorted samples were annotated as CD4+, CD8+ or unknown by matching protein sequences in sorted samples from the same patient. Wilcoxon tests were applied to paired samples to test diversity changes from C1D1 to C4D1. Imported from immuneACCESS, the table was reduced by TCRdb to in-frame sequences with V and J called. These copies leave out some clones; in studies compared against another copy, an unresolved V gene accounts for under half, and the cause of the remainder is not known. That table furnishes V, J and clone size, whereas the DNA furnished D and trimming. Here the sample has 20,000 to 30,000 clones; 69% occur a single time. The biggest ten clones account for approximately 3.3% of the sample.

In the paper's terms, the time point label means: cycle 1 day 1 (C1D1), immediately before nivolumab initiation. Every trial patient had relapsed after autologous stem cell transplantation, and cohorts A, B and C differed in prior brentuximab vedotin exposure. The trial cohort comprised some 60 patients with relapsed/refractory classical Hodgkin lymphoma whose best overall responses were complete response, partial response or progressive disease. Trial patients were treated with single-agent nivolumab in the multi-cohort phase II CheckMate 205 trial. Best overall response was determined by an independent review committee according to the 2007 International Working Group response criteria. PBMCs from the trial were collected at three points: immediately before nivolumab initiation (C1D1), and during therapy at cycle 2 day 1 and cycle 4 day 1. Peripheral blood was collected in 8 mL Vacutainer Cell Preparation Tubes, from which PBMCs were isolated by centrifugation and then cryopreserved.

The cysteine opens and the phenylalanine closes a CDR3 of 15 amino acids. The CDR3 DNA has 45 bases and is translated from base 1. V gives up 3 bases and J gives up 2 bases, and the segment between their germline ends measures 11 bases. Sequences LNHDA (CDR1) and SQIVND (CDR2) are obtained from the germline V gene (reference sequence). The rearrangement joined TRBV19 to TRBJ1-3; the D gene is possibly TRBD1, with 6 bases matching. This specimen was peripheral blood mononuclear cells (PBMCs), taken at baseline. The source of this sequence is a human donor with classical Hodgkin lymphoma. CDR3 sequence: CASSIGGRTGNTIYF. The DNA is as follows: TGTGCCAGTAGTATTGGGGGGCGCACTGGAAACACCATATATTTT.